This TCR beta chain comes out of a study of OX40 agonist ivuxolimab in advanced cancers. Findings and limits, study-wide: At doses 0.1 to 3.0 mg/kg, CD4+ and CD8+ clones expanded.

Measured with immunoSEQ multiplex PCR; TCRdb has only the in-frame clones, and not every one. This sample has approximately 94,000 clones, with approximately 90% found just once. The CDR3 sequence is 14 residues long. The V gene lost 5 bases and the J gene lost 2 bases, with 12 bases spanning the gap. Germline CDR1 is MDHEN and CDR2 is SYDVKM. This clone was found once. Its specificity is unknown. The material sequenced was CD4+ or CD8+ T cells sorted from blood, taken in a trial of the OX40 agonist ivuxolimab. The chain uses TRBV28 and TRBJ1-2, with D hard to call. This sequence was found in an adult with an advanced solid tumor such as melanoma, head and neck, liver or kidney cancer. The CDR3 is CASSTRPRNYGYTF. Here the CDR3 DNA reads TGTGCCAGCAGTACCAGGCCCCGCAACTATGGCTACACCTTC.